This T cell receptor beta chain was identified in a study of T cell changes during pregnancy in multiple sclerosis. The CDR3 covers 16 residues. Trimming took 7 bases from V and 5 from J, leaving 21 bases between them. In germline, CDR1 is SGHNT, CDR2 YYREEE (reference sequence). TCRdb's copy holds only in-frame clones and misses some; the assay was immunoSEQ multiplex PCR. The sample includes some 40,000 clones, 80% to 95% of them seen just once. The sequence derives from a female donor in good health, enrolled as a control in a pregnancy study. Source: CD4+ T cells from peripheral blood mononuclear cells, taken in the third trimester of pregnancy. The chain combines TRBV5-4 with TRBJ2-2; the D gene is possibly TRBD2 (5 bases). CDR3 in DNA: TGTGCCAGCTCTTTGGCCGGGAAATGGCGTACCGGGGAGCTGTTTTTT. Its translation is CASSLAGKWRTGELFF.